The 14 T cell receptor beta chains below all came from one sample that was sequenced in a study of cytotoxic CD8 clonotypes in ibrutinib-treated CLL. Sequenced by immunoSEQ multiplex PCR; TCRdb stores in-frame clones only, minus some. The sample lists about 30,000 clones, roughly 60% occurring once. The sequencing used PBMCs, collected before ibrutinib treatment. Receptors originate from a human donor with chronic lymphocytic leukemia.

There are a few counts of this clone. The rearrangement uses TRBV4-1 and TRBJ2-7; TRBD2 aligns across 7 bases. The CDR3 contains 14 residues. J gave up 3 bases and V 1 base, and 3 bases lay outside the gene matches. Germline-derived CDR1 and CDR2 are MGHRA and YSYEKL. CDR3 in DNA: TGCGCCAGCAGCCAAGCTTCGGGGGGCTACGAGCAGTACTTC. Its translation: CASSQASGGYEQYF.

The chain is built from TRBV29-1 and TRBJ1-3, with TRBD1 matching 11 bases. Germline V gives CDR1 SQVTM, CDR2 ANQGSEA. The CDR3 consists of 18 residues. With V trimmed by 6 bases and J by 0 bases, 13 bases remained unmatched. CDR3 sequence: CSVGTGGDIKSSGNTIYF. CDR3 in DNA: TGCAGCGTCGGGACAGGGGGAGACATTAAAAGCTCTGGAAACACCATATATTTT. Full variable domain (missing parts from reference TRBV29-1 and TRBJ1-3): SAVISQKPSRDICQRGTSLTIQCQVDSQVTMMFWYRQQPGQSLTLIATANQGSEATYESGFVIDKFPISRPNLTFSTLTVSNMSPEDSSIYLCSVGTGGDIKSSGNTIYFGEGSWLTVV.

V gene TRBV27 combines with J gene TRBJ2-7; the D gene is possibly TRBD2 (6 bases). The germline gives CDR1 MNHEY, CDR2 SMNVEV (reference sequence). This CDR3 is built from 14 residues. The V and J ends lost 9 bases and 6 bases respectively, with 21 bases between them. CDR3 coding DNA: TGTGCCAGTCCATGCGGGACCCCTGGATCCGAGCAGTACTTC. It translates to CASPCGTPGSEQYF.

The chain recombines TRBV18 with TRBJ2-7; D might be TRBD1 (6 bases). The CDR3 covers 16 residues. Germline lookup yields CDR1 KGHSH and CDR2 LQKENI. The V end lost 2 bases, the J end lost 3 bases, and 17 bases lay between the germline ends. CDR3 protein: CASSPFGRTDYYEQYF. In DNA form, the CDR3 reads TGTGCCAGCTCACCATTCGGACGGACAGACTACTACGAGCAGTACTTC.

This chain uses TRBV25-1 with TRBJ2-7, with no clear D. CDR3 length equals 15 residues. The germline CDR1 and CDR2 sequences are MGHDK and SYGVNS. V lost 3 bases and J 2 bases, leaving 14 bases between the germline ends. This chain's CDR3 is CASSDQRKGPYEQYF. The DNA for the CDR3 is TGTGCCAGCAGTGACCAGCGAAAAGGCCCCTACGAGCAGTACTTC.

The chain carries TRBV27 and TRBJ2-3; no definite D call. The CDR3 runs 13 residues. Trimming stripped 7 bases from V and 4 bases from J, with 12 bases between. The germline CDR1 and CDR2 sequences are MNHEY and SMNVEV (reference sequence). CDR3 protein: CASTSAGADTQYF. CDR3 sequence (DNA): TGTGCCAGCACTTCAGCAGGCGCAGATACGCAGTATTTT.

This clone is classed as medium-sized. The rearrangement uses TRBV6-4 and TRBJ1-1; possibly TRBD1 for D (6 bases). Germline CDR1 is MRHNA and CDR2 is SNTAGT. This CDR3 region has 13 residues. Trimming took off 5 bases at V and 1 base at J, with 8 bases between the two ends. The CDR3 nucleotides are TGTGCCAGCAGTCCAGGGGCGAACACTGAAGCTTTCTTT. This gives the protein CASSPGANTEAFF.

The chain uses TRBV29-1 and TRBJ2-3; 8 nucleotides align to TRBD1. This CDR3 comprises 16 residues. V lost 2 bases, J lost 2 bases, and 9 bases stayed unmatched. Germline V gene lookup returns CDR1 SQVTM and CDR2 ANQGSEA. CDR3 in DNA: TGCAGCGTTGAAATGTGGGGGGACAGGAACACAGATACGCAGTATTTT. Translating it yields CSVEMWGDRNTDTQYF.

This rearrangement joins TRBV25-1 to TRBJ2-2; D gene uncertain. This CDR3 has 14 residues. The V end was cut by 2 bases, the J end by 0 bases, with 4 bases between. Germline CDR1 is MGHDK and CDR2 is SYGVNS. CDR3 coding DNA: TGTGCCAGCAGTGAACAGGCGAACACCGGGGAGCTGTTTTTT. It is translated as CASSEQANTGELFF.

CDR3 sequence: CASSQDLGVRDPGGNQPQHF. In DNA, the CDR3 is TGCGCCAGCAGCCAAGATTTGGGGGTGCGGGACCCGGGTGGCAATCAGCCCCAGCATTTT. The chain combines TRBV4-1 with TRBJ1-5, with D possibly being TRBD1 (5 bases). V lost 0 bases, J lost 2 bases, and 23 bases lay in between. Germline lookup yields CDR1 MGHRA and CDR2 YSYEKL. CDR3 length: 20 amino acids.

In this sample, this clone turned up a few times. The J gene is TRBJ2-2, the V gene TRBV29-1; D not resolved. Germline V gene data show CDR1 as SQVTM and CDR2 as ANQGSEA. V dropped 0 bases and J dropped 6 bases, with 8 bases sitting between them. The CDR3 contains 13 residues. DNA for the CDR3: TGCAGCGTTGAAGATGTTATCTCCGGGGAGCTGTTTTTT. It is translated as CSVEDVISGELFF.

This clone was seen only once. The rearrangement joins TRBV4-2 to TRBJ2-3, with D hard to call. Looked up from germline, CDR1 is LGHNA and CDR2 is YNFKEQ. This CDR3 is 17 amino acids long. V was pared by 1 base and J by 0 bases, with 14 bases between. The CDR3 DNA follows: TGTGCCAGCAGCCAAGTAACCGCGGCAACTAGCACAGATACGCAGTATTTT. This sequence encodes CASSQVTAATSTDTQYF.

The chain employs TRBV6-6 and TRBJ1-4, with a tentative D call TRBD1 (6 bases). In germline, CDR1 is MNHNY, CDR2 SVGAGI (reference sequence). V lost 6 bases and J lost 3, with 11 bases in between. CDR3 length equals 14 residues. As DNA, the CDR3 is TGTGCCAGCAGACTACAGGGCCCTAATGAAAAACTGTTTTTT. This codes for CASRLQGPNEKLFF.

Here the CDR3 reads CAWSGGGAYLSNQPQHF. The CDR3 DNA is TGTGCCTGGAGTGGCGGGGGGGCTTATCTGAGCAATCAGCCCCAGCATTTT. This chain links TRBV30 with TRBJ1-5; D perhaps matches TRBD1 (6 bases). V shed 1 base and J shed 1 base, with 17 bases lying between them. This CDR3 contains 17 residues. The germline CDR1 and CDR2 sequences are GTSNPN and SVGIG (reference sequence).